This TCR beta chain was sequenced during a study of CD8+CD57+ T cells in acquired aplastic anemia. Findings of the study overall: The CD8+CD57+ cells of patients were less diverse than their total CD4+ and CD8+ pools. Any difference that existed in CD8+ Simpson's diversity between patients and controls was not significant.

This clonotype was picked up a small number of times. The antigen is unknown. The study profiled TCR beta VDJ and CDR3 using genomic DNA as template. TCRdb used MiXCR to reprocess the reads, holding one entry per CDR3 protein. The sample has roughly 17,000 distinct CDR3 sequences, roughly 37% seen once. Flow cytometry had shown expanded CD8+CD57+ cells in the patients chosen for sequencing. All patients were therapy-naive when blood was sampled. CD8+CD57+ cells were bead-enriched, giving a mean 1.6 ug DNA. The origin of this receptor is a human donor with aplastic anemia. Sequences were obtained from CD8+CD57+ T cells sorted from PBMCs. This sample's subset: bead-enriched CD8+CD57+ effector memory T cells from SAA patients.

The CDR3 coding sequence is TGTGCCAGCAGCCAAGAAGCGGGGGGGCCAGATACGCAGTATTTT. As protein: CASSQEAGGPDTQYF. The chain combines TRBV4-2 with TRBJ2-3; 10 bases line up with TRBD2. V lost 0 bases and J lost 4; bases outside the gene matches: 1. The CDR3 runs 15 residues. The V gene's germline CDR1 is LGHNA and CDR2 YNFKEQ.